This T cell receptor (beta chain) was recorded in a study of T-cell reconstitution after alpha-beta-depleted transplantation in children. Unique molecular identifiers were built into the TCRbeta library. TCRdb called the PCR reads again in MiXCR, with one record for every CDR3 protein. The table records about 110,000 distinct CDR3 sequences, roughly 6.1% of them present only once. Per the germline V gene, CDR1 is MNHNS and CDR2 is SASEGT. V shed 6 bases and J shed 2 bases, with 12 bases lying between them. This CDR3 is built from 14 residues. On this clonotype itself: Antigen specificity is unknown.

Overall study results and limits: Several hundred graft clones that had expanded were reportedly the source of alpha-beta T cells about two months after transplant. Newly produced T cells mostly provided counts and TCRbeta diversity after one year, as hyperexpanded clones declined.

The material was PBMCs, mostly from graft donor cells, obtained 360 days after TCRalphabeta/CD19-depleted stem cell transplant. This clonotype was sampled from a male patient between 2 and 10 years old who had a stem cell transplant for acute lymphoblastic leukemia, so the T cells may come from the graft donor. This sequence joins TRBV6-1 and TRBJ2-3, with D possibly matching TRBD2 (7 bases). The CDR3 reads CASRLRGATDTQYF. The CDR3 nucleotides are TGTGCCAGCAGACTCCGGGGGGCCACAGATACGCAGTATTTT.